The next 7 T cell receptor beta chains were all read from a single sample in a study of radiation and T cells in renal cell carcinoma. Indicated time point: blood 2 weeks post-SBRT. Treatment defined: 15 Gy SBRT to primary tumor, nephrectomy 4 weeks later. The repertoire was sequenced with immunoSEQ multiplex PCR; TCRdb's copy has only in-frame clones and lacks some. The sample lists 100,000 to 150,000 clones; roughly four fifths were seen once. The source material was blood, sampled from a patient whose treatment included radiotherapy and nephrectomy. The receptors here all came from a man over 45 with renal cell carcinoma.

This rearrangement joins TRBV1 to TRBJ1-6. TRBV1 is a known pseudogene. This CDR3 region has 18 residues. The CDR3 coding sequence is TGCACCAGCAGCCGAAAGCGGTCATTTCAGGGAAACAATTCACCCCTCCACTTT. Translating gives CTSSRKRSFQGNNSPLHF.

This chain links TRBV7-6 with TRBJ2-1; D possibly corresponds to TRBD1 (6 bases). The CDR3 totals 15 residues. Germline V lookup: CDR1 SGHVS, CDR2 FNYEAQ. V lost 5 bases, J lost 4 bases, and 15 bases lay in between. The CDR3 reads CASSLRRTVYNEQFF. The CDR3 coding sequence is TGTGCCAGCAGCCTCCGGCGGACAGTGTACAATGAGCAGTTCTTC.

This chain links TRBV5-1 with TRBJ2-3; D is undetermined. Germline V gene lookup returns CDR1 SGHRS and CDR2 YFSETQ. The germline V and J ends were trimmed by 0 bases and 3 bases, with 11 bases remaining between them. The CDR3 runs to 15 residues. The CDR3 protein is CASSLVAGGTDTQYF. The CDR3 nucleotides read TGCGCCAGCAGCTTGGTGGCAGGTGGTACAGATACGCAGTATTTT.

This clone was recorded a few times. This chain connects TRBV10-1 to TRBJ1-1; weak D call: TRBD1 (5 bases). V lost 2 bases and J lost 5, with 9 bases in between. The CDR3 sequence is 13 residues long. Germline V gene lookup returns CDR1 WNHNN and CDR2 SYGVQD (reference sequence). The chain's CDR3 is CASSEGQETEAFF. CDR3 DNA: TGCGCCAGCAGTGAGGGACAAGAGACTGAAGCTTTCTTT.

The chain joins TRBV13 to TRBJ2-5, with TRBD1 matching over 10 bases. The germline gives CDR1 PRHDT, CDR2 FYEKMQ (reference sequence). The CDR3 runs to 15 residues. V lost 5 bases and J lost 4; bases outside the gene matches: 7. This CDR3 reads CASSTRTGGGETQYF. CDR3 DNA: TGTGCCAGCAGCACAAGGACAGGGGGTGGAGAGACCCAGTACTTC.

This clone was recorded once. The rearrangement links TRBV15 to TRBJ2-7; 10 nucleotides align to TRBD2. Germline V gene sequence: CDR1 LNHNV, CDR2 YYDKDF (reference sequence). This CDR3 is 17 amino acids long. The junction had 6 bases not matched to a gene; V was cut back by 1 base and J by 0 bases. The CDR3 loop is CATSRGSGRSSSYEQYF. In DNA form, the CDR3 reads TGTGCCACCAGCAGAGGTAGCGGGAGGTCAAGCTCCTACGAGCAGTACTTC.

This clone was recorded once. This rearrangement joins TRBV27 to TRBJ1-6; D call uncertain. The CDR3 spans 13 residues. The germline V gene encodes CDR1 MNHEY and CDR2 SMNVEV (reference sequence). V lost 2 bases and J lost 12, with 11 bases in between. The CDR3 nucleotides read TGTGCCAGCAGTTTAAGGCCGCATATACCCCTCCACTTT. Translated: CASSLRPHIPLHF.